Below are 8 T cell receptor beta chains sequenced from a single sample in a study of T cells after yellow fever vaccination. TCRdb re-called the 5' RACE reads with MiXCR, one entry per CDR3 protein. The table shows over 150,000 distinct CDR3 sequences, with approximately 6.2% occurring only once. Here the sequenced sample was CD4+ T cells sorted from PBMCs, taken on the day of the first yellow fever vaccination. All receptors derive from a man in his late teens or twenties who received the YFV17D yellow fever vaccine.

As for this clonotype: Just one base apart from a much larger clone, this may be a read error. This chain uses TRBV5-1 with TRBJ2-5, with D perhaps TRBD2 (6 bases). The germline V gene has CDR1 SGHRS and CDR2 YFSETQ. V was trimmed by 1 base and J by 9 bases, leaving 16 bases between them. This CDR3 contains 14 residues. CDR3 region: CASSLSAGREAQYF. The DNA of the CDR3 is TGCGCCAGCAGCTTGTCGGCGGGAAGGGAGGCCCAGTACTTC.

This clonotype appeared a few times. J is TRBJ1-4 and V is TRBV7-2; 10 bases map to TRBD1. The V and J ends lost 5 bases and 5 bases, in that order; junction bases with no gene match: 5. Germline CDR1 SGHTA, CDR2 FQGNSA. This CDR3 spans 15 amino acids. DNA of the CDR3: TGTGCCAGCAGCCGGACGGGACAGGGGAATGAAAAACTGTTTTTT. Translating gives CASSRTGQGNEKLFF.

This clonotype was recorded at least ten times. The rearrangement joins TRBV18 to TRBJ2-5, with D possibly TRBD2 on 5 matching bases. Germline V CDR1 and CDR2: KGHSH, LQKENI. The CDR3 runs 14 residues. Trimming took off 4 bases at V and 2 bases at J, with 11 bases between the two ends. The CDR3 DNA follows: TGTGCCAGCTCACAACCCGGGGTGCAAGAGACCCAGTACTTC. Its protein is CASSQPGVQETQYF.

This clonotype has just a few counts. The chain uses TRBV20-1 and TRBJ2-3, with D hard to call. Deletions cut 5 bases from V and 0 bases from J, with 12 bases between. CDR3 length: 14 residues. Germline V CDR1 and CDR2: DFQATT, SNEGSKA (reference sequence). The CDR3 region has the DNA TGCAGTGCTCTCAACTTAAAGAGCACAGATACGCAGTATTTT. Translating gives CSALNLKSTDTQYF.

This clonotype has a handful of counts. The chain combines TRBV5-1 with TRBJ1-1; D unclear. The germline V gene has CDR1 SGHRS and CDR2 YFSETQ. The CDR3 contains 15 residues. V was shortened by 5 bases and J by 0 bases, with 14 bases between the two germline ends. CDR3 coding DNA: TGCGCCAGCAGTATGGTGGTCGGCATGAACACTGAAGCTTTCTTT. It encodes CASSMVVGMNTEAFF.

This clonotype was seen more than once but under ten times. The CDR3 nucleotides read TGTGCCAGCAGCCCCCAGGGAGGGTACACTGAAGCTTTCTTT. Encoded protein: CASSPQGGYTEAFF. The gene calls are TRBV5-4 and TRBJ1-1, with TRBD1 as a possible D gene (5 bases). Germline values: CDR1 SGHNT, CDR2 YYREEE (reference sequence). The CDR3 spans 14 residues. Trimming removed 4 bases at V and 3 bases at J, with 13 bases between.

This clonotype was seen ten or more times. The V and J genes are TRBV3-1 and TRBJ1-2; unclear D gene. The CDR3 sequence is 12 residues long. V lost 4 bases to trimming and J lost 5 bases, with 8 bases between them. Germline V gene lookup returns CDR1 LGHDT and CDR2 YNNKEL (reference sequence). CDR3 bases: TGTGCCAGCAGCCTTATTGGATATGGCTACACCTTC. This gives the protein CASSLIGYGYTF.

The chain is built from TRBV2 and TRBJ1-6, with 8 bases aligning to TRBD1. Germline CDR1 is SNHLY and CDR2 is FYNNEI. V shed 6 bases, J shed 3 bases, and the junction held 10 bases outside the gene matches. The CDR3 is made up of 17 amino acids. CDR3 sequence: CASSLYSGTGYNSPLHF. The CDR3 nucleotides are TGTGCCAGCAGCCTCTATTCCGGGACAGGCTATAATTCACCCCTCCACTTT.